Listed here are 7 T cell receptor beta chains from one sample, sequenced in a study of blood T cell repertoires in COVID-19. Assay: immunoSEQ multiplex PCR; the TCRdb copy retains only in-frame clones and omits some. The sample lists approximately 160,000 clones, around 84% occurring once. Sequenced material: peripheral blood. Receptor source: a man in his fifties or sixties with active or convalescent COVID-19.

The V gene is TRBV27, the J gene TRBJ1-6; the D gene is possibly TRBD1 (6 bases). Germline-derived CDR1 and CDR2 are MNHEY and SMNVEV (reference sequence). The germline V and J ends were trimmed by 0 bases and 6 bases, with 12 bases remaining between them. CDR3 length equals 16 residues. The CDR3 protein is CASSLSRQGTNSPLHF. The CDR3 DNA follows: TGTGCCAGCAGTTTATCTCGCCAGGGGACTAATTCACCCCTCCACTTT.

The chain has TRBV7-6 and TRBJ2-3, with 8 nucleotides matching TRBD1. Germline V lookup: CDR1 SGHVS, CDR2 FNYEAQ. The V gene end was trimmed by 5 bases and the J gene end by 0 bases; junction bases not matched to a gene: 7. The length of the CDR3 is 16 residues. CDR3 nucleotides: TGTGCCAGCAGCAGACAGGGGTCCCTTAGCACAGATACGCAGTATTTT. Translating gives CASSRQGSLSTDTQYF.

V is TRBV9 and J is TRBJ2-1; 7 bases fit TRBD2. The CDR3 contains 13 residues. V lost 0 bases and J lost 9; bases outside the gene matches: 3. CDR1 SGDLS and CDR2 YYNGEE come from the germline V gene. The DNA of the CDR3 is TGTGCCAGCAGCGTAGCCGGGGGGACTGAGCAGTTCTTC. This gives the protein CASSVAGGTEQFF.

CDR3 nucleotide sequence: TGCGCCAGCAGCTTCCGGGACTCCGCCGCAGAGACCCAGTACTTC. This encodes CASSFRDSAAETQYF. The gene calls are TRBV5-1 and TRBJ2-5, with D possibly being TRBD2 (6 bases). The CDR3 spans 15 residues. From germline, CDR1 is SGHRS and CDR2 YFSETQ. Trimming shortened V by 2 bases and J by 4 bases, and 15 bases separated the two germline ends.

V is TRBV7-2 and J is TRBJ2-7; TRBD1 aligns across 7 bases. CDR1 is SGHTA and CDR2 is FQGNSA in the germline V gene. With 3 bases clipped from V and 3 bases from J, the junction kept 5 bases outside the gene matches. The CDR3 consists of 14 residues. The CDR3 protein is CASSFLGQSYEQYF. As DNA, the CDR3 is TGTGCCAGCAGCTTTCTGGGACAGAGCTACGAGCAGTACTTC.

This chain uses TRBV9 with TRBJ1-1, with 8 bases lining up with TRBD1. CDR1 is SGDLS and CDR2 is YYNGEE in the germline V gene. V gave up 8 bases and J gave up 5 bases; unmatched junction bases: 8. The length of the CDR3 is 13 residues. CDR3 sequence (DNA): TGTGCCAGTGGGACAGGATTGAGGACTGAAGCTTTCTTT. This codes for CASGTGLRTEAFF.

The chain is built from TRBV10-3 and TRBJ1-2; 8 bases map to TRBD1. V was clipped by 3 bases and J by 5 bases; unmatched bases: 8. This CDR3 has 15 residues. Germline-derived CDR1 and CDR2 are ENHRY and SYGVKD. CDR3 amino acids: CAISEPDRGAYGYTF. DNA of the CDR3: TGTGCCATCAGTGAACCTGACAGGGGCGCTTATGGCTACACCTTC.